This passage covers 6 T cell receptor beta chains from one sample sequenced in a study of blood T cell dynamics during melanoma immunotherapy (TCRdb year 2020). Libraries were built with the immunoSEQ multiplex PCR assay. This is the immuneACCESS table as TCRdb keeps it, with only in-frame sequences that have V and J called. A part of the clones is gone; compared with another copy, unresolved V genes explain less than half, and the rest is unexplained. For this sample the table gives about 6,300 clones, of which about 93% were detected only once. The ten largest clones capture around 12% of the sample. The meaning of the sample's time point label: pre-treatment baseline. The sequencing used cell-free DNA from blood, collected from a patient treated with checkpoint blockade. The label giving this sample's cell subset or site can be read as: plasma cell-free DNA. The receptors shown here come from a human donor with melanoma.

The rearrangement links TRBV7-8 to TRBJ2-5; 13 bases are a match to TRBD2. The CDR3 is 16 amino acids. Germline trimming cut 4 bases from V and 1 base from J; bases unmatched to any gene: 3. Germline lookup yields CDR1 SGHVS and CDR2 FQNEAQ. CDR3 DNA: TGTGCCAGCAGCTCGGGACTAGCGGGGCGCCAAGAGACCCAGTACTTC. This sequence encodes CASSSGLAGRQETQYF.

This clone has just a few counts. The chain recombines TRBV20-1 with TRBJ1-1; D is possibly TRBD1 (5 bases). This CDR3 has 11 amino acids. CDR1 DFQATT and CDR2 SNEGSKA come from the germline V gene (reference sequence). Trimming removed 3 bases from V and 4 bases from J, with 6 bases in between. CDR3 DNA: TGCAGTGCTAGTGACAGCACTGAAGCTTTCTTT. It yields the protein CSASDSTEAFF.

V gene TRBV5-1 combines with J gene TRBJ2-6, with D possibly being TRBD1 or TRBD2 (6 bases each). The CDR3 totals 17 residues. Trimming removed 4 bases at V and 0 bases at J, with 14 bases between. Looked up from germline, CDR1 is SGHRS and CDR2 is YFSETQ. Written as DNA, the CDR3 is TGCGCCAGCAGCGCGGGACACTTAGACTCTGGGGCCAACGTCCTGACTTTC. Amino acid sequence: CASSAGHLDSGANVLTF.

The chain uses TRBV19 and TRBJ2-7; 7 nucleotides match TRBD2. The CDR3 spans 15 residues. J lost 2 bases, V lost 3 bases, and 7 bases had no gene match. Germline V gene lookup returns CDR1 LNHDA and CDR2 SQIVND (reference sequence). CDR3 DNA: TGTGCCAGTAGTATGGATAGCGGGCCCGCCTACGAGCAGTACTTC. Its protein is CASSMDSGPAYEQYF. The complete variable domain, with remaining parts taken from reference TRBV19 and TRBJ2-7, reads DGGITQSPKYLFRKEGQNVTLSCEQNLNHDAMYWYRQDPGQGLRLIYYSQIVNDFQKGDIAEGYSVSREKKESFPLTVTSAQKNPTAFYLCASSMDSGPAYEQYFGPGTRLTVT.

This chain joins TRBV15 and TRBJ2-7, with 9 bases matching TRBD2. V was clipped by 0 bases and J by 2 bases; unmatched bases: 8. The CDR3 sequence is 17 residues long. The germline gives CDR1 LNHNV, CDR2 YYDKDF (reference sequence). CDR3 in DNA: TGTGCCACCAGCAGAGAGAAAGCGGGGGGTACCCCCTACGAGCAGTACTTC. Translation gives CATSREKAGGTPYEQYF.

This clone rates as large. The V call is TRBV27, the J call TRBJ2-7; D not certain. Germline V lookup: CDR1 MNHEY, CDR2 SMNVEV (reference sequence). V lost 0 bases and J 5 bases, leaving 14 bases between the germline ends. The length of the CDR3 is 15 residues. The CDR3 sequence is CASSLSRGLLNEQYF. CDR3 nucleotide sequence: TGTGCCAGCAGTTTATCGCGAGGTTTGCTAAACGAGCAGTACTTC.